A selection of T cell receptor beta chains follows, all from one sample in a study of blood T cell repertoires in COVID-19. The data were produced by immunoSEQ multiplex PCR, yet TCRdb's version contains in-frame clones alone and is incomplete. The sample yields 15,000 to 20,000 clones, roughly 81% seen once. Sequenced input: peripheral blood. The source of these receptors is a human donor with active COVID-19. The donor label of this sample is uncertain. Both conserved end residues are trimmed from each CDR3.

J gene,V gene,CDR3 length,CDR3 protein
TRBJ2-1,TRBV5-4,15,ASSPSSGGAGGLEQF
TRBJ1-4,TRBV11-3,13,ASSRGTGGFEKLF
TRBJ2-1,TRBV29-1,13,SVEIWDSSYNEQF
TRBJ2-7,TRBV7-8,14,ASSHPGQGMGYEQY
TRBJ2-1,TRBV5-4,11,ASSLGLANEQF
TRBJ2-5,TRBV15,14,ATSRRGLAESRTQY
TRBJ2-5,TRBV25-1,13,ASSGGLPYQETQY
TRBJ2-3,TRBV5-4,12,ASSSSLGTDTQY
TRBJ2-7,TRBV30,12,AWSSRGGLGEQY
TRBJ2-5,TRBV7-9,13,ASSLGGGGALIQY